Following are 26 T cell receptor beta chains from one sample sequenced in a study of PD-L1 blockade in urothelial cancer. Using immunoSEQ multiplex PCR, the repertoire was profiled, and TCRdb retains in-frame clones only, with some absent. The sample shows some 15,000 clones, over 75% of them seen only once. Source: PBMCs, taken around atezolizumab (anti-PD-L1) treatment. Receptors originate from a man in his sixties or seventies with urothelial cancer.

This clone was seen once. The chain couples TRBV5-1 to TRBJ2-5, with D maybe TRBD1 (5 bases). Trimming shortened V by 4 bases and J by 1 base, and 11 bases separated the two germline ends. Germline lookup yields CDR1 SGHRS and CDR2 YFSETQ. CDR3 size: 14 residues. The CDR3 DNA is TGCGCCAGCAGCCAGACAGCTGCCCAAGAGACCCAGTACTTC. It codes for CASSQTAAQETQYF.

This chain connects TRBV30 to TRBJ1-2; 10 positions agree with TRBD1. This CDR3 contains 13 residues. Germline lookup yields CDR1 GTSNPN and CDR2 SVGIG (reference sequence). V was clipped by 3 bases and J by 5 bases; unmatched bases: 3. This CDR3 reads CAWRTGGAYGYTF. In DNA form, the CDR3 reads TGTGCCTGGAGGACAGGGGGCGCTTATGGCTACACCTTC.

This clone is labeled medium-sized. The rearrangement uses TRBV5-6 and TRBJ2-7; 8 bases agree with TRBD1. Per the germline V gene, CDR1 is SGHDT and CDR2 is YYEEEE. The CDR3 spans 15 residues. J was trimmed by 3 bases and V by 2 bases; bases with no gene match: 7. The CDR3 coding sequence is TGTGCCAGCAGCTTAGACCTCGACAGGGGCTACGAGCAGTACTTC. It encodes CASSLDLDRGYEQYF.

This sequence joins TRBV7-8 and TRBJ1-2; D is unclear. Germline loops: CDR1 SGHVS, CDR2 FQNEAQ. The CDR3 spans 12 residues. Trimming left V 3 bases short and J 5 bases short, with 7 bases between. For the CDR3, the DNA is TGTGCCAGCAGCTTCCTTTCTTATGGCTACACCTTC. The encoded protein is CASSFLSYGYTF.

The CDR3 loop is CASSIAPGQGHLEQFF. CDR3 DNA: TGTGCCAGCAGCATTGCCCCCGGACAGGGTCATCTGGAGCAGTTCTTC. J is TRBJ2-1 and V is TRBV5-6; 8 bases are shared with TRBD1. CDR3 length: 16 residues. CDR1 is SGHDT, CDR2 YYEEEE, per germline. V trimming: 4 bases; J trimming: 10 bases; junction bases outside the gene matches: 16.

The CDR3 is CASTAGTSTYEQYF. CDR3 nucleotides: TGCGCCAGTACAGCTGGCACCTCAACCTACGAGCAGTACTTC. This sequence joins TRBV5-1 and TRBJ2-7; no clear D. V gave up 8 bases and J gave up 2 bases, with 17 bases separating them. This CDR3 contains 14 residues. The germline V gene encodes CDR1 SGHRS and CDR2 YFSETQ.

CDR3 DNA sequence: TGTGCCAGCAGCCCCCCTCGGGGGTCCAGGATGAACACTGAAGCTTTCTTT. The encoded protein is CASSPPRGSRMNTEAFF. The rearrangement joins TRBV7-9 to TRBJ1-1, with D possibly TRBD1 on 5 matching bases. The CDR3 sequence is 17 residues long. Germline CDR1 is SEHNR and CDR2 is FQNEAQ (reference sequence). V shed 5 bases and J shed 0 bases, with 19 bases lying between them. Full variable domain (remainder filled in from reference TRBV7-9 and TRBJ1-1): DTGVSQNPRHKITKRGQNVTFRCDPISEHNRLYWYRQTLGQGPEFLTYFQNEAQLEKSRLLSDRFSAERPKGSFSTLEIQRTEQGDSAMYLCASSPPRGSRMNTEAFFGQGTRLTVV.

This clone was observed once. The chain recombines TRBV5-1 with TRBJ2-6; D not certain. Between the trimmed V and J ends, which lost 7 bases and 1 base, there was a span of 9 bases. CDR1 is SGHRS and CDR2 is YFSETQ in the germline V gene. The CDR3 has 14 amino acids. CDR3 sequence reads: CASVLYSGANVLTF. The CDR3 nucleotides read TGCGCCAGCGTCCTCTATTCTGGGGCCAACGTCCTGACTTTC.

The chain carries TRBV10-1 and TRBJ2-2; a possible D gene is TRBD1 (6 bases). The germline gives CDR1 WNHNN, CDR2 SYGVQD (reference sequence). The CDR3 has 14 amino acids. The V gene lost 3 bases and the J gene lost 7 bases, with 12 bases spanning the gap. CDR3 sequence reads: CASSDGQIGGELFF. The DNA for the CDR3 is TGCGCCAGCAGTGATGGACAGATCGGCGGGGAGCTGTTTTTT.

The chain couples TRBV6-1 to TRBJ2-5; 13 bases line up with TRBD2. This CDR3 has 15 amino acids. J was trimmed by 3 bases and V by 4 bases; bases with no gene match: 2. Germline-derived CDR1 and CDR2 are MNHNS and SASEGT. This chain's CDR3 is CASSVGLAGKETQYF. CDR3 nucleotides: TGTGCCAGCAGTGTGGGACTAGCGGGGAAAGAGACCCAGTACTTC.

The CDR3, as DNA: TGTGCCAGCTCACCGGGACAGGGGAACACTGAAGCTTTCTTT. This gives the protein CASSPGQGNTEAFF. The rearrangement joins TRBV18 to TRBJ1-1; TRBD1 matches 9 bases. CDR1 KGHSH and CDR2 LQKENI come from the germline V gene. The trim removed 3 bases at V and 1 base at J, leaving 0 bases unmatched. The CDR3 totals 14 residues.

The chain links TRBV11-2 to TRBJ2-7; TRBD2 is a possible D gene (7 bases). V dropped 5 bases and J dropped 3 bases, with 17 bases sitting between them. Germline V gives CDR1 SGHAT, CDR2 FQNNGV. The CDR3 is 15 residues long. DNA of the CDR3: TGTGCCAGCAGCCAGGAGGGGAGGGGGTACTACGAGCAGTACTTC. Translation: CASSQEGRGYYEQYF.

The rearrangement links TRBV18 to TRBJ2-7, with TRBD1 matching 10 bases. Unmatched junction bases numbered 7, after V lost 8 bases and J lost 6 bases. CDR1 and CDR2 (germline): KGHSH, LQKENI. This CDR3 comprises 13 residues. CDR3: CASTDRGPVEQYF. The CDR3 nucleotides are TGTGCCAGCACAGACAGGGGGCCTGTCGAGCAGTACTTC.

The chain couples TRBV7-9 to TRBJ1-4; D might be TRBD1 (6 bases). Germline V lookup: CDR1 SEHNR, CDR2 FQNEAQ (reference sequence). The V end lost 6 bases, the J end lost 3 bases, and 14 bases lay between the germline ends. This CDR3 comprises 15 residues. The CDR3 loop reads CASSETGYSNEKLFF. The DNA for the CDR3 is TGTGCCAGCAGTGAAACAGGGTATTCTAATGAAAAACTGTTTTTT.

This clone was seen a handful of times. The chain has TRBV27 and TRBJ2-7, with 8 bases lining up with TRBD1. The CDR3 consists of 12 residues. In germline, CDR1 is MNHEY, CDR2 SMNVEV (reference sequence). V was pared by 8 bases and J by 3 bases, with 3 bases of the junction left unmatched. The CDR3 sequence: CASLGQGYEQYF. The CDR3 bases are TGTGCCAGCCTAGGACAGGGCTACGAGCAGTACTTC.

The V call is TRBV28, the J call TRBJ1-1; D remains ambiguous. Germline V gene data show CDR1 as MDHEN and CDR2 as SYDVKM. The CDR3 runs to 12 residues. The V gene lost 1 base and the J gene lost 5 bases, with 5 bases spanning the gap. CDR3 loop: CASSLYRTEAFF. CDR3 coding DNA: TGTGCCAGCAGTTTATATCGGACTGAAGCTTTCTTT.

The chain recombines TRBV6-4 with TRBJ2-1; 7 bases agree with TRBD1. The CDR3 has 15 residues. In germline, CDR1 is MRHNA, CDR2 SNTAGT. The trim removed 8 bases at V and 6 bases at J, leaving 13 bases unmatched. The chain's CDR3 is CASGYLGDSINEQFF. The CDR3 DNA is TGTGCCAGCGGCTATTTAGGGGACAGCATCAATGAGCAGTTCTTC.

The rearrangement joins TRBV27 to TRBJ2-5; tentatively, D is TRBD2 (6 bases). The CDR3 covers 13 residues. The germline V gene has CDR1 MNHEY and CDR2 SMNVEV (reference sequence). Trimming took off 3 bases at V and 4 bases at J, with 9 bases between the two ends. This chain's CDR3 is CASSLGGGETQYF. DNA of the CDR3: TGTGCCAGCAGTTTGGGAGGCGGAGAGACCCAGTACTTC.

This chain uses TRBV25-1 with TRBJ1-2; TRBD1 agrees at 11 bases. The CDR3 length is 13 residues. V was pared by 10 bases and J by 5 bases, with 6 bases of the junction left unmatched. Per germline, CDR1 MGHDK and CDR2 SYGVNS. The CDR3 sequence is CATRTGGAYGYTF. In nucleotides, the CDR3 is TGTGCCACTAGGACAGGGGGCGCGTATGGCTACACCTTC.

The chain links TRBV9 to TRBJ1-6, with TRBD1 identical over 7 bases. CDR3 length equals 14 residues. Germline V gene sequence: CDR1 SGDLS, CDR2 YYNGEE. V lost 0 bases, J lost 7 bases, and 1 base stayed unmatched. The CDR3 region has the DNA TGTGCCAGCAGCGTAGAGGGGGCCAATTCACCCCTCCACTTT. Amino acids: CASSVEGANSPLHF.

This clone was observed a single time. The chain has TRBV7-6 and TRBJ2-1, with 8 positions matching TRBD2. This CDR3 spans 16 amino acids. V lost 0 bases to trimming and J lost 5 bases; unmatched junction nucleotides: 6. Germline assignment: CDR1 SGHVS and CDR2 FNYEAQ. CDR3 DNA: TGTGCCAGCAGCTTAGCGCTCCCAGCGGGGGACAATGAGCAGTTCTTC. Amino acids: CASSLALPAGDNEQFF.

V is TRBV27 and J is TRBJ2-1; maybe TRBD2 (5 bases). Germline values: CDR1 MNHEY, CDR2 SMNVEV (reference sequence). Trimming took off 3 bases at V and 6 bases at J, with 15 bases between the two ends. CDR3 length: 15 residues. CDR3 coding DNA: TGTGCCAGCAGTTTTGTCAGCCGGGGTTCCAATGAGCAGTTCTTC. It codes for CASSFVSRGSNEQFF.

This clone showed up just once. The rearrangement links TRBV11-2 to TRBJ1-1, with D perhaps TRBD1 (6 bases). CDR3 length: 15 residues. V lost 7 bases and J lost 0, with 15 bases in between. CDR1 is SGHAT, CDR2 FQNNGV, per germline. The CDR3 loop is CASNTGYEVNTEAFF. CDR3 nucleotide sequence: TGTGCCAGCAACACAGGGTACGAAGTGAACACTGAAGCTTTCTTT.

The chain recombines TRBV6-1 with TRBJ2-1; D is unclear. Looked up from germline, CDR1 is MNHNS and CDR2 is SASEGT. The germline V and J ends were trimmed by 2 bases and 6 bases, with 14 bases remaining between them. There are 15 residues in the CDR3. This CDR3 reads CASSESPSTGNEQFF. For the CDR3, the DNA is TGTGCCAGCAGTGAATCCCCCTCAACTGGCAATGAGCAGTTCTTC.

V gene TRBV25-1 combines with J gene TRBJ2-7; the D gene is possibly TRBD1 (6 bases). The CDR3 runs to 14 residues. Germline CDR1 and CDR2: MGHDK and SYGVNS. Between the trimmed V and J ends, which lost 4 bases and 1 base, there was a span of 11 bases. The CDR3 here is CASSGQDLSYEQYF. The CDR3 DNA reads as TGTGCCAGCAGTGGACAGGATCTTTCCTACGAGCAGTACTTC.

The chain uses TRBV19 and TRBJ1-1; D is perhaps TRBD1 (6 bases). The CDR3 loop spans 12 amino acids. CDR1 and CDR2 (germline): LNHDA, SQIVND (reference sequence). Trimming stripped 8 bases from V and 8 bases from J, with 15 bases between. CDR3 nucleotides: TGTGCCAGTTGGAACAGGGTATTGGAAGCTTTCTTT. Amino acid sequence: CASWNRVLEAFF.